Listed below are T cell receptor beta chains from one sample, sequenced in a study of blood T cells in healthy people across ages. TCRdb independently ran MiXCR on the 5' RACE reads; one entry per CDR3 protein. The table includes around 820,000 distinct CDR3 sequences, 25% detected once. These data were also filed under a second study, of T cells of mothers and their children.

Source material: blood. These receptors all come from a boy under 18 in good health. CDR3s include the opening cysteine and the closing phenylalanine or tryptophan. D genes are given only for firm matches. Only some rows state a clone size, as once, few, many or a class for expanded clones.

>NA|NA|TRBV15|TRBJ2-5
TGTGCCACCAGCAGAGAGTCCCAGCTCGCGGAGACCCAGTACTTC
CATSRESQLAETQYF
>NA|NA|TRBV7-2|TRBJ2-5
TGTGCCAGCAGTCGTCCACCGGGAGTAGAGACCCAGTACTTC
CASSRPPGVETQYF
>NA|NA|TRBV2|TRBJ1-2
TGTGCCAGCCAGCAATTGGGGGGCGCATCTGGCTACACCTTC
CASQQLGGASGYTF
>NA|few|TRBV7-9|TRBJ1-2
TGTGCCAGCAGCTTAGTACGGCCAGGGGAAGGCTACACCTTC
CASSLVRPGEGYTF
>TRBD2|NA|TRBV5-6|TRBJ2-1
TGTGCCAGCAGCCCCTTAGCGGGGTCTCAGAATGAGCAGTTCTTC
CASSPLAGSQNEQFF
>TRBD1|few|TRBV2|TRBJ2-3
TGTGCCAGCAGTCTGCCGGGACAGCTCACAGATACGCAGTATTTT
CASSLPGQLTDTQYF
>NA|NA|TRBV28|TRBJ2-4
TGTGCCAGCAGTTACGGTACCGAAAACATTCAGTACTTC
CASSYGTENIQYF
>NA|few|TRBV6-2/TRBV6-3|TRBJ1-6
TGTGCCAGCAGTTACAGAGACAGCTATAATTCACCCCTCCACTTT
CASSYRDSYNSPLHF
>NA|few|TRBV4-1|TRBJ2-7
TGCGCCAGCAGCCCCGAGGACGGATACTACGAGCAGTACTTC
CASSPEDGYYEQYF
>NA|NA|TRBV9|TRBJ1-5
TGTGCCAGCAGCGTAGGGCAGGGCGAGAATCAGCCCCAGCATTTT
CASSVGQGENQPQHF
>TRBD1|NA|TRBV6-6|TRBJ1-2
TGTGCCAGCAGCCCTATCCAGACAGGGTGGTATGGCTACACCTTC
CASSPIQTGWYGYTF
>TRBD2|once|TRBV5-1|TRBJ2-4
TGCGCCAGCAGCTTGGTTGCTAGCGGGAGGGCCAGAGCCAAAAACATTCAGTACTTC
CASSLVASGRARAKNIQYF
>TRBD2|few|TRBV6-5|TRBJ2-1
TGTGCCAGCAGTTACGCGGGACTAGCTGTTGAGCAGTTCTTC
CASSYAGLAVEQFF
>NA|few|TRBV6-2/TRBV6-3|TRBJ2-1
TGTGCCAGCGGGGCTTATACCTTTACCTACAATGAGCAGTTCTTC
CASGAYTFTYNEQFF
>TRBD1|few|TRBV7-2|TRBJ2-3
TGTGCCAGCAGCTTGAGGGGGCGGCTAGTCGCAGATACGCAGTATTTT
CASSLRGRLVADTQYF
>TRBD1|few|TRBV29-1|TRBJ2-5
TGCAGCGTTGAAACCGGGACAGGGGAAGAGACCCAGTACTTC
CSVETGTGEETQYF
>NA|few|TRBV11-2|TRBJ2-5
TGTGCCAGCAGCTTAGGGACGAAAAACCAAGAGACCCAGTACTTC
CASSLGTKNQETQYF
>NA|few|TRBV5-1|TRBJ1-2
TGCGCCAGCAGCTTAGACAGCGCCTATGGCTACACCTTC
CASSLDSAYGYTF
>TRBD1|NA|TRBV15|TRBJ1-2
TGTGCCACCAGCCTCTTCCGAGGGGCAGGGGGCGACTATGGCTACACCTTC
CATSLFRGAGGDYGYTF
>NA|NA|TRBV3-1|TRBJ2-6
TGTGCCAGCAGCCTGACAGGTGGAGGGGCCAACGTCCTGACTTTC
CASSLTGGGANVLTF
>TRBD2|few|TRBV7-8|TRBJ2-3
TGTGCCAGCAGCTCCGAACTAGCGGGAGGGGGGAATACGCAGTATTTT
CASSSELAGGGNTQYF
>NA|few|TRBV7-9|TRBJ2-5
TGTGCCAGCAGCTTAGCACCACCCCAAGAGACCCAGTACTTC
CASSLAPPQETQYF
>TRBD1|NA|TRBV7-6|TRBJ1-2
TGTGCCAGCAGCTTACGAGGGAGGGACAGGGACTCTGGTGGCTACACCTTC
CASSLRGRDRDSGGYTF
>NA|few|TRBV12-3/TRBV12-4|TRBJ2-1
TGTGCCAGCAGTGTTGTCGATGAGCAGTTCTTC
CASSVVDEQFF
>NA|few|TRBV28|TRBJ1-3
TGTGCCAGCAGTAAAAGGGGCCCTGGAAACACCATATATTTT
CASSKRGPGNTIYF
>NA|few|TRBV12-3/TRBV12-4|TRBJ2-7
TGTGCCAGCAGTCTACGATATACAGGGAGCGAGCAGTACTTC
CASSLRYTGSEQYF
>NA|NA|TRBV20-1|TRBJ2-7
TGCAGTGCCCCCAAGCGAGGGGACGAGCAGTACTTC
CSAPKRGDEQYF
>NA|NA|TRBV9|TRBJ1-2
TGTGCCAGCAGCGTAGGGGGGGTAGATGGCTACACCTTC
CASSVGGVDGYTF
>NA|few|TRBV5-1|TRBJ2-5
TGCGCCAGCAGCCCCGTAGCGGAGACCCAGTACTTC
CASSPVAETQYF
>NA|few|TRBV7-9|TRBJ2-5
TGTGCCAGCGGCGGACCTGGCGAGACCCAGTACTTC
CASGGPGETQYF
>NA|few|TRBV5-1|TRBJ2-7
TGCGCCAGCAGAATAGGGTCGAACTCCTACGAGCAGTACTTC
CASRIGSNSYEQYF
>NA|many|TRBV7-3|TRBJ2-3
TGTGCCAGCAGCTTAACGAGGACGGGACCTGATACCACAGATACGCAGTATTTT
CASSLTRTGPDTTDTQYF
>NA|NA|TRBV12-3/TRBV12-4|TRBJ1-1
TGTGCCAGCAGTTTCGGGAGTGCTTCCACCAACACTGAAGCTTTCTTT
CASSFGSASTNTEAFF